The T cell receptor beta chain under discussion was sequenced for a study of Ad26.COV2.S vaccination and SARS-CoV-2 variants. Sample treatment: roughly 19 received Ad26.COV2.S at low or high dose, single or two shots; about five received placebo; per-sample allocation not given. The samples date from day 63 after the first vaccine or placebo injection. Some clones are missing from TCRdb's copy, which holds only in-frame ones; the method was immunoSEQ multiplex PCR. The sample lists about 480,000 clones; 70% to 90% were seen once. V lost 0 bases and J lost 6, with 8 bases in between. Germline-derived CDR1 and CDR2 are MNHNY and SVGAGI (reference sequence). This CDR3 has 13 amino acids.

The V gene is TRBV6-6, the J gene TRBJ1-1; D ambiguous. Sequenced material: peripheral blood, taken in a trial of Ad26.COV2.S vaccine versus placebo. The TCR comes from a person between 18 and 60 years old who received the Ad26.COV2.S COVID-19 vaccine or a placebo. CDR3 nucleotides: TGTGCCAGCAGTTACTCGATTAGTGCTGAAGCTTTCTTT. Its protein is CASSYSISAEAFF.